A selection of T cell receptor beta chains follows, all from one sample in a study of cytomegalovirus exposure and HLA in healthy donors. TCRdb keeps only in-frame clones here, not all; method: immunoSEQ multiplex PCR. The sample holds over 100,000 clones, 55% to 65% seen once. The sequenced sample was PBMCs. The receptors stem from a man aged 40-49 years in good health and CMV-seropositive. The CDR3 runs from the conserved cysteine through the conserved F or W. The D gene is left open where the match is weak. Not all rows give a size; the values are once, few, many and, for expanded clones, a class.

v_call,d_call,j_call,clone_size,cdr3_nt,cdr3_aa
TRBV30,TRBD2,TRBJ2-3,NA,TGTGCCTGGACCGCGGGAGCAGATACGCAGTATTTT,CAWTAGADTQYF
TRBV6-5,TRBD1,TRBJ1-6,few,TGTGCCAGCAGTTACCGACAGGGTAGTAATTCACCCCTCCACTTT,CASSYRQGSNSPLHF
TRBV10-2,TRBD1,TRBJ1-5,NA,TGCGCCAGCAGTAGGGACAGGGGATATCAGCCCCAGCATTTT,CASSRDRGYQPQHF
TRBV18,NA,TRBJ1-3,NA,TGTGCCAGCTCACCTAGGGACACCGGTTCCGGAAACACCATATATTTT,CASSPRDTGSGNTIYF
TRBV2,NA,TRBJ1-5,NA,TGTGCCAGCAGTATTACAGGGAGCGCTCAGCCCCAGCATTTT,CASSITGSAQPQHF
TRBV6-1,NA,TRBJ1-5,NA,TGTGCCAGCAGTGAATTAACAGGCGGTGGCAATCAGCCCCAGCATTTT,CASSELTGGGNQPQHF
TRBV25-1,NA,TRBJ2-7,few,TGTGCCAGCAGTGAACAGGGAGGGGGCTACGAGCAGTACTTC,CASSEQGGGYEQYF
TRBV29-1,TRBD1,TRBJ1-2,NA,TGCAGCGTTGTGTCGCGCTTGACAGGGGATGGCTACACCTTC,CSVVSRLTGDGYTF
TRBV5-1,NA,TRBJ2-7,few,TGCGCCAGCAGCTCGGACACCTACGAGCAGTACTTC,CASSSDTYEQYF
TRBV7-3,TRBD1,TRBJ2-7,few,TGTGCCAGCAGCTTAAGCCCAGGGGGCAGTCCCGAGCAGTACTTC,CASSLSPGGSPEQYF
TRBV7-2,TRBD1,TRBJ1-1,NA,TGTGCCAGCAGCTGGACAGGGGGCACTGAAGCTTTCTTT,CASSWTGGTEAFF
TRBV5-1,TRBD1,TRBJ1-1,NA,TGCGCCAGCAGCTTGGTCGACAGGGGTACTGAAGCTTTCTTT,CASSLVDRGTEAFF
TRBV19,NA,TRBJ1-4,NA,TGTGCCATTCCGATTTGCGGCCATGAAAAACTGTTTTTT,CAIPICGHEKLFF
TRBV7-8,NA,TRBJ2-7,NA,TGTGCCAGCAGCTTTTTGGGCACCGCCTACGAGCAGTACTTC,CASSFLGTAYEQYF
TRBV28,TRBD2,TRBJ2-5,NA,TGTGCCAGCAGCCTTAGCGGGACTGGGGAGACCCAGTACTTC,CASSLSGTGETQYF
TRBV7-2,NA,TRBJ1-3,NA,TGTGCCAACAGCAAGACCGGGCAGGGTGTTGGAAACACCATATATTTT,CANSKTGQGVGNTIYF
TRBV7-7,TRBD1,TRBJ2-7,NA,TGTGCCAGCAGCTTAGAAGGGGGCGAGCAGTATTTC,CASSLEGGEQYF
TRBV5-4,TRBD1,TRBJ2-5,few,TGTGCCAGCAGCTTACGAAAGACCGGGACAGGGAGCCAAGAGACCCAGTACTTC,CASSLRKTGTGSQETQYF
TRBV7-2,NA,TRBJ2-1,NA,TGTGCCAGCAGCCCCCTCGGTGAGCAGTTCTTC,CASSPLGEQFF
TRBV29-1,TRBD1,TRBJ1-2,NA,TGCAGCGTAGCCTGGGACAGGGCCTATGGCTACACCTTC,CSVAWDRAYGYTF